This T cell receptor beta chain was sequenced during a study of CD8 T cells in Susac syndrome. Reverse transcription of roughly 0.5 to 1 ug RNA was carried out with random hexamers. TCRdb passed the immunoSEQ multiplex PCR reads through MiXCR, listing each CDR3 protein once. The sample consists of roughly 220,000 distinct CDR3 sequences, about 94% of them appearing once. Germline V gives CDR1 SGDLS, CDR2 YYNGEE. The CDR3 has 14 amino acids. Germline trimming cut 6 bases from V and 0 bases from J; bases unmatched to any gene: 4. This chain joins TRBV9 and TRBJ2-3, with 7 bases aligning to TRBD2. The sequence came from a human donor with Susac syndrome. The sequencing sample was made of CD4+ T cells from PBMCs. The CDR3 region has the DNA TGTGCCAGCAAGAGCGGGGCTAGCACAGATACGCAGTATTTT. It encodes CASKSGASTDTQYF. Full variable domain (missing parts from reference TRBV9 and TRBJ2-3): DSGVTQTPKHLITATGQRVTLRCSPRSGDLSVYWYQQSLDQGLQFLIQYYNGEERAKGNILERFSAQQFPDLHSELNLSSLELGDSALYFCASKSGASTDTQYFGPGTRLTVL.